The 17 T cell receptor beta chains below come from one sample, sequenced in a study of blood T cell repertoires in COVID-19. Assay used: immunoSEQ multiplex PCR; TCRdb lists only in-frame clones, some missing. Found here are about 200,000 clones, roughly 84% of them singletons; the top ten hold around 3.1%. Sample: PBMCs or T cells enriched from blood (not recorded which). All receptors come from a woman aged 25-40 years who had been exposed to COVID-19.

This clone appeared a few times. The rearrangement links TRBV23-1 to TRBJ1-5, with a possible D match to TRBD1 (5 bases). TRBV23-1 is an open reading frame whose function is uncertain. Between the trimmed V and J ends, which lost 11 bases and 4 bases, there was a span of 18 bases. This CDR3 region has 14 residues. The CDR3 region is CAQPLRVTNQPQHF. DNA of the CDR3: TGCGCCCAGCCTCTCAGGGTGACAAATCAGCCCCAGCATTTT.

The chain joins TRBV7-9 to TRBJ2-7; TRBD2 might be the D (6 bases). The CDR3 has 16 amino acids. From germline, CDR1 is SEHNR and CDR2 FQNEAQ (reference sequence). V was pared by 0 bases and J by 3 bases, with 15 bases between. The CDR3 spells CASSLAVGQGGYEQYF. The CDR3 region has the DNA TGTGCCAGCAGCTTAGCAGTGGGGCAGGGAGGCTACGAGCAGTACTTC.

The chain uses TRBV7-3 and TRBJ1-2; D is unclear. CDR3 length: 12 residues. Trimming shortened V by 5 bases and J by 4 bases, and 8 bases separated the two germline ends. From germline, CDR1 is SGHTA and CDR2 FQGTGA. The CDR3 is CASSAGPYGYTF. CDR3 nucleotide sequence: TGTGCCAGCAGCGCAGGTCCCTATGGCTACACCTTC.

V gene TRBV6-5 combines with J gene TRBJ1-2; TRBD1 matches at 10 bases. The CDR3 has 14 amino acids. Trimming cost V 4 bases and J 3 bases; bases outside gene matches: 2. The germline gives CDR1 MNHEY, CDR2 SVGAGI. CDR3 sequence reads: CASSLGQGYYGYTF. The CDR3 DNA reads TGTGCCAGCAGTTTGGGACAGGGGTACTATGGCTACACCTTC.

This clone was observed a single time. The rearrangement links TRBV24-1 to TRBJ1-5, with 9 bases identical to TRBD1. Per the germline V gene, CDR1 is KGHDR and CDR2 is SFDVKD. J was trimmed by 0 bases and V by 4 bases; bases with no gene match: 27. This CDR3 spans 24 amino acids. The CDR3 region has the DNA TGTGCCACCAGTGACTTCTCCCCCAACACACCGGGACAGGGAATCGCCTATAGCAATCAGCCCCAGCATTTT. Its translation is CATSDFSPNTPGQGIAYSNQPQHF.

The chain recombines TRBV5-6 with TRBJ2-5; 8 nucleotides match TRBD1. The junction had 5 bases not matched to a gene; V was cut back by 0 bases and J by 4 bases. In germline, CDR1 is SGHDT, CDR2 YYEEEE. The CDR3 extends over 15 amino acids. The chain's CDR3 is CASSLDRGTGETQYF. The CDR3 DNA reads TGTGCCAGCAGCTTGGATAGAGGGACAGGAGAGACCCAGTACTTC.

V and J are TRBV19 and TRBJ2-1; 11 bases fit TRBD2. Germline CDR1 and CDR2: LNHDA and SQIVND (reference sequence). J was trimmed by 10 bases and V by 7 bases; bases with no gene match: 12. CDR3 length: 15 residues. This CDR3 reads CASTRGSGGVQEQFF. CDR3 coding DNA: TGTGCCAGTACCCGAGGTAGCGGGGGGGTACAGGAGCAGTTCTTC.

The J gene is TRBJ2-3, the V gene TRBV6-5; TRBD2 might be the D (7 bases). The CDR3 covers 15 residues. CDR1 and CDR2 from the germline V gene are MNHEY and SVGAGI. V lost 6 bases to trimming and J lost 5 bases, with 18 bases between them. The CDR3 spells CASSTRGGAVDTQYF. CDR3 DNA: TGTGCCAGCAGCACGAGGGGGGGGGCCGTAGATACGCAGTATTTT.

The chain couples TRBV19 to TRBJ1-1, with 7 bases aligning to TRBD1. CDR1 LNHDA and CDR2 SQIVND come from the germline V gene (reference sequence). This CDR3 spans 17 amino acids. Losses at the gene ends were 4 bases for V and 1 base for J; bases not matched to a gene: 12. The CDR3 here is CASSTTSLGQPNTEAFF. CDR3 coding DNA: TGTGCCAGTAGTACTACCTCACTGGGACAGCCGAACACTGAAGCTTTCTTT.

This rearrangement joins TRBV6-5 to TRBJ2-2, with 7 nucleotides matching TRBD2. Germline trimming cut 7 bases from V and 4 bases from J; bases unmatched to any gene: 3. The CDR3 is 13 residues long. CDR1 is MNHEY and CDR2 is SVGAGI in the germline V gene. The CDR3 loop is CASTGGTTGELFF. In DNA form, the CDR3 reads TGTGCCAGCACGGGGGGTACCACCGGGGAGCTGTTTTTT.

This chain uses TRBV10-1 with TRBJ1-2, with D possibly being TRBD1 (5 bases). V lost 0 bases, J lost 4 bases, and 12 bases lay in between. The CDR3 totals 15 residues. Germline-derived CDR1 and CDR2 are WNHNN and SYGVQD (reference sequence). The CDR3 loop is CASSESLDSSYGYTF. The CDR3 nucleotides are TGCGCCAGCAGTGAGTCTCTAGACAGCTCCTATGGCTACACCTTC.

In the case of this clone: The junction departs from germline at one end; a sequencing error may be responsible. V is TRBV28 and J is TRBJ2-7, with D tentatively TRBD1 (6 bases). CDR1 and CDR2 (germline): MDHEN, SYDVKM. The CDR3 is 14 residues long. For the CDR3, the DNA is TGTGCCAGCACGTTCGGGGACACATCCTTCGAGCAGTACTTC. This codes for CASTFGDTSFEQYF.

This CDR3 reads CASSRAGTATYEQYF. The CDR3 region has the DNA TGCGCCAGCAGCCGCGCCGGGACAGCAACCTACGAGCAGTACTTC. The chain carries TRBV5-1 and TRBJ2-7; TRBD1 aligns across 7 bases. V was pared by 4 bases and J by 2 bases, with 9 bases of the junction left unmatched. Germline lookup yields CDR1 SGHRS and CDR2 YFSETQ. This CDR3 is built from 15 residues.

This sequence joins TRBV27 and TRBJ1-5; D is possibly TRBD1 (5 bases). With 6 bases removed from V and 4 bases from J, the gap between germline ends came to 13 bases. The CDR3 is 14 residues long. The V gene's germline CDR1 is MNHEY and CDR2 SMNVEV (reference sequence). CDR3 DNA: TGTGCCAGCAGGATGGCAGGGAGGAATCAGCCCCAGCATTTT. Protein: CASRMAGRNQPQHF.

To note about this clone: A junction end diverges from the germline sequence, so it may reflect a read error. DNA for the CDR3: TGTGCCAGCAGCCCCAGACTAGCGGGCCAGATCAGGGACTTC. This sequence encodes CASSPRLAGQIRDF. The V and J genes are TRBV11-2 and TRBJ2-7, with 10 bases fitting TRBD2. CDR1 is SGHAT and CDR2 is FQNNGV in the germline V gene. The CDR3 covers 14 residues.

The chain joins TRBV4-3 to TRBJ2-3; D remains unclear. Germline values: CDR1 LGHNA, CDR2 YSLEER. V shed 2 bases and J shed 6 bases, with 15 bases lying between them. The CDR3 covers 15 residues. The CDR3 is CASSQSAMGPDTQYF. For the CDR3, the DNA is TGCGCCAGCAGCCAATCTGCTATGGGCCCCGATACGCAGTATTTT.

CDR3 region: CASSIKIGQPQHF. The CDR3, as DNA: TGTGCCAGTAGTATTAAAATCGGGCAGCCCCAGCATTTT. The genes are TRBV19 and TRBJ1-5; D is unclear. The CDR3 is made up of 13 amino acids. Germline V gene data show CDR1 as LNHDA and CDR2 as SQIVND (reference sequence). Trimming removed 3 bases from V and 7 bases from J, with 10 bases in between.